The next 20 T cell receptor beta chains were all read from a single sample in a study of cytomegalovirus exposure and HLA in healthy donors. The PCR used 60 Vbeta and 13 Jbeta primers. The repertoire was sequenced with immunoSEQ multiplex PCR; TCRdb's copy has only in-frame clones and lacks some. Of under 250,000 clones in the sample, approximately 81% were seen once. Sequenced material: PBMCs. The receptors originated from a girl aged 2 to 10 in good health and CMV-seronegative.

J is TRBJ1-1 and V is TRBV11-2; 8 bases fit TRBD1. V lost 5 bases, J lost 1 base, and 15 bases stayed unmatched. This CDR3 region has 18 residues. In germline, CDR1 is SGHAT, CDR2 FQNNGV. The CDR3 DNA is TGTGCCAGCAGCACCTCTGGGCAGGGGGCTTTTTCGAACACTGAAGCTTTCTTT. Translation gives CASSTSGQGAFSNTEAFF.

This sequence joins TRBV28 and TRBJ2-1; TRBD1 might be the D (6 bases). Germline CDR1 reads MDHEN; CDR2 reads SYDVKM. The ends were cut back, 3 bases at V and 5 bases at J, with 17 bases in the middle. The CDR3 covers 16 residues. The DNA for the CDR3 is TGTGCCAGCAGTTTCAGTTGGGGGCGGGCTCACAATGAGCAGTTCTTC. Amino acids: CASSFSWGRAHNEQFF.

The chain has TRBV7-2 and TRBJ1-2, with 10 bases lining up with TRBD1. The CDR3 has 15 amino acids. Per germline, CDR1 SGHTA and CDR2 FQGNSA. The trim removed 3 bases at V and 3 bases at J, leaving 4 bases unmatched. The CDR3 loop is CASSFPGTGDYGYTF. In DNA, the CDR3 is TGTGCCAGCAGCTTTCCCGGGACAGGGGACTATGGCTACACCTTC.

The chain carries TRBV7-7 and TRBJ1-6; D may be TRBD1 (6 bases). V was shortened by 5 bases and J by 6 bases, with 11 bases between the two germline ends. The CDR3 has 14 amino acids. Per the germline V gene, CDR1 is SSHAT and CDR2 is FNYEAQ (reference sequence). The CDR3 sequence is CASSPGTPNSPLHF. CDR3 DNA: TGTGCCAGCAGCCCGGGGACACCTAATTCACCCCTCCACTTT. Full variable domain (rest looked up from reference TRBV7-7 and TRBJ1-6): GAGVSQSPRYKVTKRGQDVTLRCDPISSHATLYWYQQALGQGPEFLTYFNYEAQPDKSGLPSDRFSAERPEGSISTLTIQRTEQRDSAMYRCASSPGTPNSPLHFGNGTRLTVT.

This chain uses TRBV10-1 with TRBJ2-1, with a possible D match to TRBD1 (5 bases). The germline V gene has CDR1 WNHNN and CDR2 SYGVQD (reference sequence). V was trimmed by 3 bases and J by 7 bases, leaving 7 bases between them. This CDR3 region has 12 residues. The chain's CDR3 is CASSERGNEQFF. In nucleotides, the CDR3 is TGCGCCAGCAGTGAAAGGGGAAATGAGCAGTTCTTC.

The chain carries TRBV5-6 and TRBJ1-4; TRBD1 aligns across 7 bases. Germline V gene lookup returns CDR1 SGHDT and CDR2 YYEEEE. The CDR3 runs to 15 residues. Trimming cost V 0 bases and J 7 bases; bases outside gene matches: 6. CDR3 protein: CASSLESGGREKLFF. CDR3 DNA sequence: TGTGCCAGCAGCTTGGAGTCAGGGGGTCGTGAAAAACTGTTTTTT.

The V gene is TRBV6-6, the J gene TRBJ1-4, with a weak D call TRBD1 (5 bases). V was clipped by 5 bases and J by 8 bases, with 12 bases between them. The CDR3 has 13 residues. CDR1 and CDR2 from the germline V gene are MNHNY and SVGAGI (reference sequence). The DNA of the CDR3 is TGTGCCAGCAGTATCGGACAAGGGGAAAAACTGTTTTTT. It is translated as CASSIGQGEKLFF.

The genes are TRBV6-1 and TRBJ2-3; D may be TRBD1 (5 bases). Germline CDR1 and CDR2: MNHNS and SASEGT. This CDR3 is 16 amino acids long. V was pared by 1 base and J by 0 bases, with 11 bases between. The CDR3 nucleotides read TGTGCCAGCAGTGAAGTTCCCGGACACAGCACAGATACGCAGTATTTT. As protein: CASSEVPGHSTDTQYF.

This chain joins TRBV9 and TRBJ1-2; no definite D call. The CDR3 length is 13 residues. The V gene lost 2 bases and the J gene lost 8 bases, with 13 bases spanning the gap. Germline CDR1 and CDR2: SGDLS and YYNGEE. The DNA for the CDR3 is TGTGCCAGCAGCGTCCGAGTAAGGGAGGGCTACACCTTC. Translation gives CASSVRVREGYTF.

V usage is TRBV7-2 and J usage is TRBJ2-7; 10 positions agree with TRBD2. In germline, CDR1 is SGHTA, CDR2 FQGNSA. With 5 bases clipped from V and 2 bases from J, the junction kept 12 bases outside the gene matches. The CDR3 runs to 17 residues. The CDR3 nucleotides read TGTGCCAGCAGCATTAGGGCTAGCGGGAGACACCCCTACGAGCAGTACTTC. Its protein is CASSIRASGRHPYEQYF.

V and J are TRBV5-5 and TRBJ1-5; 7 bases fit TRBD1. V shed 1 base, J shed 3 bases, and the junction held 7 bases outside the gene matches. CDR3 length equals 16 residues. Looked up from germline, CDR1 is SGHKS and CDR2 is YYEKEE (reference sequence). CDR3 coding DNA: TGTGCCAGCAGCTTGTCACCGGGACAGAACAATCAGCCCCAGCATTTT. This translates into CASSLSPGQNNQPQHF. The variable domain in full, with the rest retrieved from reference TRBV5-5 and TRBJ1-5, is DAGVTQSPTHLIKTRGQQVTLRCSPISGHKSVSWYQQVLGQGPQFIFQYYEKEERGRGNFPDRFSARQFPNYSSELNVNALLLGDSALYLCASSLSPGQNNQPQHFGDGTRLSIL.

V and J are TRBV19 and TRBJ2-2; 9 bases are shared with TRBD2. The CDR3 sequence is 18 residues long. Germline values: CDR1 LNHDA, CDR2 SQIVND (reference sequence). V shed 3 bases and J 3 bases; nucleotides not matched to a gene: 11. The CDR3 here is CASSIPLLAGDHTGELFF. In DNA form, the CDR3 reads TGTGCCAGTAGTATCCCCCTTTTAGCGGGAGACCACACCGGGGAGCTGTTTTTT.

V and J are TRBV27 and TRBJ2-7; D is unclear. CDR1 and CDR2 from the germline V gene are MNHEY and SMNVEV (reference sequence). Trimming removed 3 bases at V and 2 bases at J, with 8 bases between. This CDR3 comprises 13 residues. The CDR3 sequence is CASSFRVTYEQYF. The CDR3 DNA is TGTGCCAGCAGTTTCCGGGTAACCTACGAGCAGTACTTC.

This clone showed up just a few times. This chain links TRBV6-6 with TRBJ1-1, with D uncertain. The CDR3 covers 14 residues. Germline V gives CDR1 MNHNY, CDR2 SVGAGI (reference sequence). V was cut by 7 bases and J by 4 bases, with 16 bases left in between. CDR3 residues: CASNPTRVFTEAFF. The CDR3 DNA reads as TGTGCCAGCAACCCCACACGGGTTTTCACTGAAGCTTTCTTT.

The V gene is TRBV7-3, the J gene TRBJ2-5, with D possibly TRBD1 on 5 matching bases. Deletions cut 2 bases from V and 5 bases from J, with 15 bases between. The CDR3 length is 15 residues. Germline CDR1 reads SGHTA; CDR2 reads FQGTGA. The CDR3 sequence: CASSLRAGARETQYF. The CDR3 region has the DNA TGTGCCAGCAGCTTACGAGCTGGGGCCCGGGAGACCCAGTACTTC. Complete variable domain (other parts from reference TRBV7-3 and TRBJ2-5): GAGVSQTPSNKVTEKGKYVELRCDPISGHTALYWYRQSLGQGPEFLIYFQGTGAADDSGLPNDRFFAVRPEGSVSTLKIQRTERGDSAVYLCASSLRAGARETQYFGPGTRLLVL.

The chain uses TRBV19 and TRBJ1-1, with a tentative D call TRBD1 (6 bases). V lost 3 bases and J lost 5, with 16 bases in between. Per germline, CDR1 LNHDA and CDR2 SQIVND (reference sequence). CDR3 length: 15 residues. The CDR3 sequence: CASSISAGVRTEAFF. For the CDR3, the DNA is TGTGCCAGTAGTATCTCTGCAGGGGTTCGTACTGAAGCTTTCTTT.

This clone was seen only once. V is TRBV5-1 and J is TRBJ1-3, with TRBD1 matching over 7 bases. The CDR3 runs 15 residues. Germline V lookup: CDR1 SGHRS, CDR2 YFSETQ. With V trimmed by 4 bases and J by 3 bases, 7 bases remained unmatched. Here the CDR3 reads CASSGTDRGGNTIYF. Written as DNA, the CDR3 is TGCGCCAGCAGCGGGACAGACAGAGGTGGAAACACCATATATTTT.

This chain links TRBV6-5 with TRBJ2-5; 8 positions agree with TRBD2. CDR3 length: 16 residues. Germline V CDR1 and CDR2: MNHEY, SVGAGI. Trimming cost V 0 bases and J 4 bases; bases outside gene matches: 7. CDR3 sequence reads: CASSYSGGVGGETQYF. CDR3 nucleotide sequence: TGTGCCAGCAGTTACTCCGGGGGGGTGGGTGGAGAGACCCAGTACTTC.

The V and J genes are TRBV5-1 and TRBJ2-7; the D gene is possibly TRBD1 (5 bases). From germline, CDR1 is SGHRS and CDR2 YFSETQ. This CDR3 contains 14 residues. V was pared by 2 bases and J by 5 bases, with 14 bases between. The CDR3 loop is CASSLRQGSDEQYF. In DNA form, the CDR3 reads TGCGCCAGCAGCTTACGCCAGGGAAGTGACGAGCAGTACTTC.

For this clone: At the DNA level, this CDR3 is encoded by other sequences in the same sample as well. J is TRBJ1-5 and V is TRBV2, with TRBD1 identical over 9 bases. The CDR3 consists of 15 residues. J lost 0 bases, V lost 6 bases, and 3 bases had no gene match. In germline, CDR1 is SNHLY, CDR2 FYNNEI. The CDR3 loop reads CASSGTGNSNQPQHF. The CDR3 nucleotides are TGTGCCAGCAGCGGGACAGGGAATAGCAATCAGCCCCAGCATTTT.